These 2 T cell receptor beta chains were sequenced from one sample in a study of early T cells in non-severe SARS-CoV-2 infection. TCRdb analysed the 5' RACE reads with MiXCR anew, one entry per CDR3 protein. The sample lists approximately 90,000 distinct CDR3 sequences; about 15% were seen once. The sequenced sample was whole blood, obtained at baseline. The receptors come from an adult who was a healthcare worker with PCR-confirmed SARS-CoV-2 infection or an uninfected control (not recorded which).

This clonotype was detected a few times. Here the CDR3 reads CATQLPSGRDNEQFF. The CDR3 coding sequence is TGTGCCACCCAGTTACCCAGCGGGAGGGATAATGAGCAGTTCTTC. This chain links TRBV28 with TRBJ2-1; 10 nucleotides line up with TRBD2. CDR1 MDHEN and CDR2 SYDVKM come from the germline V gene. Trimming at V came to 10 bases and at J to 7 bases, leaving 13 bases not matched to a gene. The CDR3 contains 15 residues.

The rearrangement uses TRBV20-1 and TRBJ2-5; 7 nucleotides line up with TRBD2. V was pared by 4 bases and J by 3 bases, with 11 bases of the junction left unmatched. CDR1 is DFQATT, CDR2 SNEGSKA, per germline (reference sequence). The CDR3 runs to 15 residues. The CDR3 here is CSATQSSGRKETQYF. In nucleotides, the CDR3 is TGCAGTGCTACCCAATCTAGCGGTAGAAAAGAGACCCAGTACTTC.